This T cell receptor beta chain appears in the sequencing data of a study of blood T cell repertoires in COVID-19. The count of this clone is one. Germline assignment: CDR1 SGHDN and CDR2 FVKESK. This CDR3 region has 17 residues. Germline trimming cut 1 base from V and 4 bases from J; bases unmatched to any gene: 9. Profiling relied on immunoSEQ multiplex PCR, and the TCRdb table lists in-frame clones only, not all of them. The repertoire holds 35,000 to 45,000 clones, with 79% as singletons. The chain uses TRBV14 and TRBJ2-1; 8 positions match TRBD2. The sample consisted of peripheral blood. The TCR originated in an elderly woman with acute or convalescent COVID-19. CDR3 loop: CASSQGRLAQKYNEQFF. In DNA, the CDR3 is TGTGCCAGCAGCCAAGGGAGACTAGCGCAGAAGTACAATGAGCAGTTCTTC.